The sequence of this T cell receptor beta chain was determined in a study of blood T cell repertoires in COVID-19. Per the original methods: Counts of nucleated cells, estimated from reference gene primer amplification, were obtained. The repertoire was sequenced with immunoSEQ multiplex PCR; TCRdb's copy has only in-frame clones and lacks some. Clone size and V and J calls were adopted from that table, with D and trimming inferred from the DNA. Of around 240,000 clones in the sample, around 86% are singletons; the top ten hold about 2.9%. CDR3 size: 13 residues. Germline assignment: CDR1 MNHEY and CDR2 SVGEGT. V was clipped by 0 bases and J by 2 bases, with 4 bases between them.

This receptor was obtained from a woman under 40 who had recovered from COVID-19. The rearrangement links TRBV6-2 or TRBV6-3 to TRBJ2-5, with unresolved D. Sequenced sample: peripheral blood. Here the CDR3 DNA reads TGTGCCAGCAGTTACTCGAGTCAAGAGACCCAGTACTTC. Amino acids: CASSYSSQETQYF.